The 15 T cell receptor beta chains below come from one sample, sequenced in a study of early T cells in non-severe SARS-CoV-2 infection. TCRdb called the 5' RACE reads again in MiXCR, with one record for every CDR3 protein. Seen here are 85,000 to 100,000 distinct CDR3 sequences, approximately 10% observed once, and the top ten hold around 4.7%. The material was whole blood, obtained at baseline. All receptors come from an adult who was a healthcare worker with PCR-confirmed SARS-CoV-2 infection or an uninfected control (not recorded which).

The chain employs TRBV30 and TRBJ1-5, with D hard to call. CDR3 length equals 13 residues. Trimming shortened V by 2 bases and J by 0 bases, and 5 bases separated the two germline ends. CDR1 is GTSNPN and CDR2 is SVGIG in the germline V gene (reference sequence). CDR3 region: CAWSFSSNQPQHF. The CDR3 DNA is TGTGCCTGGAGTTTCAGTAGCAATCAGCCCCAGCATTTT. The complete variable domain, with remaining parts taken from reference TRBV30 and TRBJ1-5, reads SQTIHQWPATLVQPVGSPLSLECTVEGTSNPNLYWYRQAAGRGLQLLFYSVGIGQISSEVPQNLSASRPQDRQFILSSKKLLLSDSGFYLCAWSFSSNQPQHFGDGTRLSIL.

The rearrangement joins TRBV11-3 to TRBJ2-1; TRBD2 agrees at 15 bases. The CDR3 is 14 amino acids. Germline CDR1 and CDR2: SGHNT and YENEEA. V lost 5 bases and J lost 10; bases outside the gene matches: 3. CDR3: CASSRTSGGAEQFF. The CDR3 coding sequence is TGTGCCAGCAGCCGGACTAGCGGGGGGGCAGAGCAGTTCTTC.

This clonotype was seen a handful of times. This chain connects TRBV7-9 to TRBJ2-1, with 13 bases fitting TRBD2. Germline V gene lookup returns CDR1 SEHNR and CDR2 FQNEAQ (reference sequence). V shed 0 bases, J shed 7 bases, and the junction held 15 bases outside the gene matches. The CDR3 contains 20 residues. The CDR3 region is CASSLALGLAGPSSPNEQFF. The CDR3 coding sequence is TGTGCCAGCAGCTTAGCCCTGGGACTAGCGGGACCTTCCTCCCCGAATGAGCAGTTCTTC.

This clonotype was detected many times. The V call is TRBV7-9, the J call TRBJ2-6; D is ambiguous. Per the germline V gene, CDR1 is SEHNR and CDR2 is FQNEAQ (reference sequence). The CDR3 consists of 13 residues. CDR3 loop: CAPAESGANVLTF. The CDR3 DNA follows: TGTGCACCCGCCGAGTCTGGGGCCAACGTCCTGACTTTC.

This clonotype was seen only a few times. The rearrangement links TRBV7-9 to TRBJ2-7, with D hard to call. CDR3 length: 12 residues. V was clipped by 5 bases and J by 1 base, with 6 bases between them. The germline V gene encodes CDR1 SEHNR and CDR2 FQNEAQ (reference sequence). CDR3 region: CASSQDSYEQYF. The CDR3 DNA sequence: TGTGCCAGCAGCCAGGATTCCTACGAGCAGTACTTC.

The V and J genes are TRBV4-2 and TRBJ2-1; TRBD2 matches 9 bases. Germline V gene lookup returns CDR1 LGHNA and CDR2 YNFKEQ. The length of the CDR3 is 19 residues. J lost 5 bases, V lost 0 bases, and 14 bases had no gene match. The CDR3 sequence is CASSQDLGYIAGADNEQFF. CDR3 coding DNA: TGTGCCAGCAGCCAAGATTTAGGGTATATAGCGGGAGCGGACAATGAGCAGTTCTTC.

The chain uses TRBV18 and TRBJ1-3; D gene uncertain. The CDR3 length is 17 residues. The germline V gene has CDR1 KGHSH and CDR2 LQKENI. The ends were cut back, 0 bases at V and 0 bases at J, with 12 bases in the middle. Here the CDR3 reads CASSPPNRILSGNTIYF. The CDR3 DNA reads TGTGCCAGCTCACCACCCAACAGAATACTCTCTGGAAACACCATATATTTT.

This clonotype was observed a few times. This rearrangement joins TRBV21-1 to TRBJ2-7. TRBV21-1 is a listed pseudogene. The CDR3 has 14 amino acids. The DNA for the CDR3 is TGTGCCAGCAGCAAATTATTCCGAAGCTACGAGCAGTACTTC. Translating it yields CASSKLFRSYEQYF.

This chain connects TRBV7-9 to TRBJ1-2; 9 nucleotides line up with TRBD1. The junction had 20 bases not matched to a gene; V was cut back by 5 bases and J by 7 bases. This CDR3 has 18 residues. From germline, CDR1 is SEHNR and CDR2 FQNEAQ (reference sequence). CDR3 amino acids: CASSQRRGGDRERGGYTF. In DNA, the CDR3 is TGTGCCAGCAGCCAAAGACGCGGCGGGGACAGGGAAAGAGGTGGCTACACCTTC.

The table lists this clonotype with a few counts. The V call is TRBV5-1, the J call TRBJ1-2; 8 bases map to TRBD1. Trimming at V came to 1 base and at J to 6 bases, leaving 5 bases not matched to a gene. Germline values: CDR1 SGHRS, CDR2 YFSETQ. The CDR3 covers 14 residues. The DNA for the CDR3 is TGCGCCAGCAGCTTGCCGGGACAGGTCGATGGCTACACCTTC. This encodes CASSLPGQVDGYTF. Full variable domain (missing parts from reference TRBV5-1 and TRBJ1-2): KAGVTQTPRYLIKTRGQQVTLSCSPISGHRSVSWYQQTPGQGLQFLFEYFSETQRNKGNFPGRFSGRQFSNSRSEMNVSTLELGDSALYLCASSLPGQVDGYTFGSGTRLTVV.

This clonotype appeared many times. The V and J genes are TRBV24-1 and TRBJ2-7; TRBD2 matches at 7 bases. The CDR3 length is 14 residues. Looked up from germline, CDR1 is KGHDR and CDR2 is SFDVKD. With 3 bases clipped from V and 2 bases from J, the junction kept 3 bases outside the gene matches. The CDR3 sequence: CATSDAGTTYEQYF. Here the CDR3 DNA reads TGTGCCACCAGTGATGCCGGGACTACCTACGAGCAGTACTTC.

This clonotype was detected ten times or more. The V and J genes are TRBV12-3 or TRBV12-4 and TRBJ2-2; 7 bases map to TRBD1. The CDR3 length is 16 residues. V gave up 5 bases and J gave up 2 bases; unmatched junction bases: 8. CDR3 amino acids: CASSPRQGRNTGELFF. For the CDR3, the DNA is TGTGCCAGCAGTCCGAGACAGGGCCGAAACACCGGGGAGCTGTTTTTT.

The gene calls are TRBV12-3 or TRBV12-4 and TRBJ2-1, with D possibly TRBD2 on 5 matching bases. This CDR3 is 16 amino acids long. The V and J ends lost 7 bases and 0 bases respectively, with 16 bases between them. Here the CDR3 reads CASTRGSGISYNEQFF. CDR3 nucleotide sequence: TGTGCCAGCACCCGTGGTTCCGGGATCTCCTACAATGAGCAGTTCTTC.

The V gene is TRBV12-3 or TRBV12-4, the J gene TRBJ2-4; no firm D call. This CDR3 is built from 14 residues. V was shortened by 1 base and J by 2 bases, with 6 bases between the two germline ends. The DNA of the CDR3 is TGTGCCAGCAGTTTAGACAATTCCAAAAACATTCAGTACTTC. This codes for CASSLDNSKNIQYF.

The rearrangement links TRBV7-3 to TRBJ2-1, with D unclear. V lost 1 base and J lost 4, with 11 bases in between. CDR1 and CDR2 (germline): SGHTA, FQGTGA. This CDR3 has 15 amino acids. CDR3 nucleotide sequence: TGTGCCAGCAGCTTAATCGGCTTTTCTTACAATGAGCAGTTCTTC. Translated: CASSLIGFSYNEQFF.